The sequence of this TCR beta chain was determined in a study of yellow fever vaccine responses in identical twins. TCRdb recomputed calls from the RT-PCR reads with MiXCR, one row per CDR3 protein. The sample holds thousands of distinct CDR3 sequences, under 90% seen once. The sequencing used T cells from blood (PBMCs), unsorted or a sorted subset (not recorded which), collected before or after yellow fever vaccination (not recorded which). The receptor's source is a woman aged 18 to 35 who received the yellow fever vaccine.

In nucleotides, the CDR3 is TGTGCCAGCAGCTTACACGGACAATCCGGGGAGCTGTTTTTT. Translating gives CASSLHGQSGELFF. The V and J genes are TRBV7-6 and TRBJ2-2; tentative D call: TRBD1 (5 bases). This CDR3 is 14 amino acids long. Germline V gene lookup returns CDR1 SGHVS and CDR2 FNYEAQ. V lost 2 bases to trimming and J lost 6 bases, with 10 bases between them. Complete variable domain (other parts from reference TRBV7-6 and TRBJ2-2): GAGVSQSPRYKVTKRGQDVALRCDPISGHVSLYWYRQALGQGPEFLTYFNYEAQQDKSGLPNDRFSAERPEGSISTLTIQRTEQRDSAMYRCASSLHGQSGELFFGEGSRLTVL.